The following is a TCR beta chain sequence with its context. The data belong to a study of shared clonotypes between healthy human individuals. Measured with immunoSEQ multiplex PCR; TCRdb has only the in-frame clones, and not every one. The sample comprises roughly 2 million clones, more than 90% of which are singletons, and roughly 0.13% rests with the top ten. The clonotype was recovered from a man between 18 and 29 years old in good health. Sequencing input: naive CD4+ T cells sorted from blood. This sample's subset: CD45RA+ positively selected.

The CDR3 protein is CASSPQTGVNTEAFF. Written as DNA, the CDR3 is TGTGCCAGCAGCCCCCAGACAGGGGTGAACACTGAAGCTTTCTTT. The chain links TRBV5-6 to TRBJ1-1; 8 bases line up with TRBD1. Unmatched junction bases numbered 5, after V lost 4 bases and J lost 0 bases. The CDR3 loop spans 15 amino acids. The germline CDR1 and CDR2 sequences are SGHDT and YYEEEE.